The 8 T cell receptor beta chains given below trace back to one sample, sequenced in a study of blood T cell repertoires in COVID-19. Here immunoSEQ multiplex PCR was the method, and the copy in TCRdb shows in-frame clones only, minus some. The data hold around 250,000 clones, with around 83% observed a single time. Sample: peripheral blood. These TCRs come from a young woman with acute or convalescent COVID-19.

This chain links TRBV27 with TRBJ1-4; 9 bases line up with TRBD1. J was trimmed by 8 bases and V by 5 bases; bases with no gene match: 6. Germline CDR1 reads MNHEY; CDR2 reads SMNVEV (reference sequence). This CDR3 is 14 amino acids long. The DNA for the CDR3 is TGTGCCAGCAGTACACGACAGGGGGAGGAAAAACTGTTTTTT. It yields the protein CASSTRQGEEKLFF.

This clone was found a few times. The chain is built from TRBV9 and TRBJ1-3; TRBD1 might be the D (5 bases). CDR1 and CDR2 (germline): SGDLS, YYNGEE. Trimming removed 0 bases from V and 0 bases from J, with 10 bases in between. CDR3 length: 16 residues. The CDR3 reads CASSVEGLGSGNTIYF. DNA for the CDR3: TGTGCCAGCAGCGTAGAGGGGTTGGGCTCTGGAAACACCATATATTTT. The complete variable domain, with remaining parts taken from reference TRBV9 and TRBJ1-3, reads DSGVTQTPKHLITATGQRVTLRCSPRSGDLSVYWYQQSLDQGLQFLIQYYNGEERAKGNILERFSAQQFPDLHSELNLSSLELGDSALYFCASSVEGLGSGNTIYFGEGSWLTVV.

This rearrangement joins TRBV5-1 to TRBJ2-1, with 14 bases identical to TRBD2. The germline CDR1 and CDR2 sequences are SGHRS and YFSETQ. The CDR3 sequence is 16 residues long. The J segment lost 8 bases and the V segment lost 5 bases, leaving 9 bases of the junction unmatched. The CDR3 spells CASRFTGTSGRHEQFF. CDR3 nucleotides: TGCGCCAGCAGATTTACCGGGACTAGCGGGAGACATGAGCAGTTCTTC.

This clone showed up just a few times. Mismatch with germline at one junction end may stem from a read error. V is TRBV7-7 and J is TRBJ2-7; 7 bases align to TRBD1. This CDR3 contains 13 residues. Germline CDR1 reads SSHAT; CDR2 reads FNYEAQ (reference sequence). The CDR3 DNA reads TGTGCTAGCAGCTCGGGACAGCTATACGAGCAGTACTTC. Its protein is CASSSGQLYEQYF.

This clone was found once. Written as DNA, the CDR3 is TGTGCCAGCAGCTTAGGAACAGGCAACACCGGGGAGCTGTTTTTT. Translating it yields CASSLGTGNTGELFF. The chain is built from TRBV7-3 and TRBJ2-2; TRBD1 might be the D (5 bases). Trimming removed 2 bases from V and 2 bases from J, with 9 bases in between. CDR1 and CDR2 from the germline V gene are SGHTA and FQGTGA. The CDR3 totals 15 residues.

This chain links TRBV21-1 with TRBJ2-5; the table's D call, TRBD2, was not checked against the DNA. TRBV21-1 is assigned pseudogene status. This CDR3 has 17 amino acids. The CDR3 is CASSYRSSGDLQETQYF. CDR3 bases: TGTGCCAGCAGCTATCGGTCTAGCGGGGACCTCCAAGAGACCCAGTACTTC.

This chain joins TRBV6-5 and TRBJ1-1; perhaps TRBD1 as D (5 bases). Germline assignment: CDR1 MNHEY and CDR2 SVGAGI. V was pared by 8 bases and J by 6 bases, with 19 bases between. The CDR3 loop spans 14 amino acids. The CDR3 protein is CASFPGGTFSEAFF. CDR3 sequence (DNA): TGTGCCAGCTTCCCGGGGGGTACCTTTTCTGAAGCTTTCTTT.

V and J are TRBV6-5 and TRBJ1-1; 7 bases map to TRBD1. Per the germline V gene, CDR1 is MNHEY and CDR2 is SVGAGI. The CDR3 is made up of 11 amino acids. Losses at the gene ends were 4 bases for V and 10 bases for J; bases not matched to a gene: 3. CDR3 sequence (DNA): TGTGCCAGCAGTTTACAGGGGCGAGCTTTCTTT. It is translated as CASSLQGRAFF.